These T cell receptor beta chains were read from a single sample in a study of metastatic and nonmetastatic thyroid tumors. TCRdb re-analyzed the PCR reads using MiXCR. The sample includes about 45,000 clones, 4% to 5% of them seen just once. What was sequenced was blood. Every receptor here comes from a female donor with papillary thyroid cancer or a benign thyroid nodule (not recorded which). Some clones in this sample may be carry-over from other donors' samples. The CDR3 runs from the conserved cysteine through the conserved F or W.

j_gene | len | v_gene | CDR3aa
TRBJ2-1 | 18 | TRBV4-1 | CASSQGTSGRWTYNEQFF
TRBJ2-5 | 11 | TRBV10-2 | CASSTFETQYF
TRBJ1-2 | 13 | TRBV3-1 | CASSQAHGEGYTF
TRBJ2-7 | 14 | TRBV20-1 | CSARSWRYLYEQYF
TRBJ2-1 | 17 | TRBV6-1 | CASSRGLADGGHNEQFF
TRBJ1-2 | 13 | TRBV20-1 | CSARVLLNYGYTF
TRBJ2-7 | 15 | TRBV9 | CASSVGGRLDYEQYF
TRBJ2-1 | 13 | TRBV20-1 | CSAAGGSYNEQFF
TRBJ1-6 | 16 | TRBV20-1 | CSASRFGDPENSPLHF
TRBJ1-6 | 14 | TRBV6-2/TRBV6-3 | CASSYLHRGSPLHF
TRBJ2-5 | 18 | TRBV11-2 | CASSFGLAGAINGETQYF
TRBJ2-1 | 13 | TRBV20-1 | CSASPTNYNEQFF
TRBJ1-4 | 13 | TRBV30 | CAWTQGINEKLFF
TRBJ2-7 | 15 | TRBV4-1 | CASSQDVGWVFEQYF
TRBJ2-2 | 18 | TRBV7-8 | CASSFMASGNLDTGELFF